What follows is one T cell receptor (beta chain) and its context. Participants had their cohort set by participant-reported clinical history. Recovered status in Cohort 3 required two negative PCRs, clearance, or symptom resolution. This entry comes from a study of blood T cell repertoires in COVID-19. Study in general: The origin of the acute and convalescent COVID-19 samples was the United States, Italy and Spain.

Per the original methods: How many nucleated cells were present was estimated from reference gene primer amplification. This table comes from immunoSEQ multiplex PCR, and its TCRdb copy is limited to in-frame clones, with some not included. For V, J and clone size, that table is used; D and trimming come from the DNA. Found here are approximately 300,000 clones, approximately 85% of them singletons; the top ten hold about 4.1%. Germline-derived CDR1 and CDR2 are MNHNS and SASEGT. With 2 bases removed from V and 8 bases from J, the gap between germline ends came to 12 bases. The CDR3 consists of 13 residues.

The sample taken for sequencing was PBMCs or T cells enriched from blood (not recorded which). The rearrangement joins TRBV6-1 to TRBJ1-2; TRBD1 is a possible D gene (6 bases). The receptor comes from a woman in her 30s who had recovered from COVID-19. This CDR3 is CASSESSDSGYTF. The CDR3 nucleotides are TGTGCCAGCAGTGAATCTTCGGACAGCGGCTACACCTTC.